This T cell receptor (beta chain) was retrieved from a study of control samples from healthy donors and cancer patients. This table comes from immunoSEQ multiplex PCR, and its TCRdb copy is limited to in-frame clones, with some not included. The table for this sample gives approximately 190,000 clones. Sequenced material: blood. The sequence was obtained from a woman between 25 and 40 years old in good health.

CDR3: CASSYGTGGAYEQYF. CDR3 DNA sequence: TGTGCCAGCAGTTACGGTACGGGGGGTGCCTACGAGCAGTACTTC. The gene calls are TRBV6-5 and TRBJ2-7; 7 nucleotides align to TRBD2. V shed 2 bases, J shed 2 bases, and the junction held 6 bases outside the gene matches. Germline V lookup: CDR1 MNHEY, CDR2 SVGAGI. This CDR3 spans 15 amino acids.